This TCR beta chain stems from a study of CD8 T cells in Susac syndrome. The study used treatment-naive patients who had stable or active relapsing-remitting disease as multiple sclerosis controls. The authors reverse transcribed roughly 0.5 to 1 ug RNA with random hexamers. TCRdb analysed the immunoSEQ multiplex PCR reads with MiXCR anew, one entry per CDR3 protein. The sample holds a few hundred thousand distinct CDR3 sequences, about 93% seen once. Looked up from germline, CDR1 is MNHEY and CDR2 is SMNVEV (reference sequence). The V segment lost 6 bases and the J segment 4 bases; nucleotides outside the gene matches: 5. The CDR3 totals 13 residues.

Material for sequencing was CD8+ T cells from PBMCs. This sequence was found in a human donor with multiple sclerosis. The chain combines TRBV27 with TRBJ2-7; 8 positions agree with TRBD2. The CDR3 coding sequence is TGTGCCAGCAGCCCAATAGCGGGGTACGAGCAGTACTTC. Residues: CASSPIAGYEQYF.